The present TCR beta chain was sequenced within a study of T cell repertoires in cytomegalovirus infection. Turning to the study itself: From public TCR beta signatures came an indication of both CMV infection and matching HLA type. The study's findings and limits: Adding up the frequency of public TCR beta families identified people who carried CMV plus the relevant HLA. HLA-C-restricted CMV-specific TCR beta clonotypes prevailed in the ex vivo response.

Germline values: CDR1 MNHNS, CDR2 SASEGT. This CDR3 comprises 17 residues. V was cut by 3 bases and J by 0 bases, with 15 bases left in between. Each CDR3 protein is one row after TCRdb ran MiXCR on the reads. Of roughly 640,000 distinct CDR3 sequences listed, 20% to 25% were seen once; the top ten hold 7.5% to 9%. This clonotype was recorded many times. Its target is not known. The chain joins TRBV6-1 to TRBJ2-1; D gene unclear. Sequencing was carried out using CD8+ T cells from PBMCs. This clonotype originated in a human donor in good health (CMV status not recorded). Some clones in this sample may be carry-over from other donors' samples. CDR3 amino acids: CASSEDVAKRSYNEQFF. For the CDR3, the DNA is TGTGCCAGCAGTGAGGACGTGGCGAAACGCTCCTACAATGAGCAGTTCTTC.